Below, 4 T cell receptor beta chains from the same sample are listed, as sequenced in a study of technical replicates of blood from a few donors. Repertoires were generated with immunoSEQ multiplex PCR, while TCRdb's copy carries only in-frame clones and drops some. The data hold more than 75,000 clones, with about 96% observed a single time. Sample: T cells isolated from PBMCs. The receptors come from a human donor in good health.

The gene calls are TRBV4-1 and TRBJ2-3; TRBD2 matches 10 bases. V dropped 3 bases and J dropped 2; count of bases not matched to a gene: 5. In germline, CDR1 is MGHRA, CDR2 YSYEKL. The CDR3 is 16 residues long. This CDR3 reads CASSHLSGRATDTQYF. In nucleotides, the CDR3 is TGCGCCAGCAGCCATTTAAGCGGGAGGGCCACAGATACGCAGTATTTT.

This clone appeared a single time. CDR3 coding DNA: TGTGCCACCAGGGACAAGAACACCGGGGAGCTGTTTTTT. Translated: CATRDKNTGELFF. The J gene is TRBJ2-2, the V gene TRBV19; D perhaps matches TRBD1 (6 bases). V was cut by 10 bases and J by 1 base, with 10 bases left in between. The CDR3 has 13 residues. The germline V gene has CDR1 LNHDA and CDR2 SQIVND (reference sequence).

DNA for the CDR3: TGCGCCAGCCAGCGGGAGGCAACCTACAATGAGCAGTTCTTC. This translates into CASQREATYNEQFF. J is TRBJ2-1 and V is TRBV5-1; 9 nucleotides match TRBD2. Germline lookup yields CDR1 SGHRS and CDR2 YFSETQ. This CDR3 contains 14 residues. Trimming removed 7 bases from V and 2 bases from J; junction bases left unmatched: 4.

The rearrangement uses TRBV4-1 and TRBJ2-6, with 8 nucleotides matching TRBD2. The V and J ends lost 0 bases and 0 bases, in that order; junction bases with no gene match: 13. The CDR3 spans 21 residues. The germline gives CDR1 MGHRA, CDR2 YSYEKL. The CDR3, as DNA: TGCGCCAGCAGCCAAGATTTTCCTGTCCAGCGGGAGTACTCTGGGGCCAACGTCCTGACTTTC. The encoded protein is CASSQDFPVQREYSGANVLTF.